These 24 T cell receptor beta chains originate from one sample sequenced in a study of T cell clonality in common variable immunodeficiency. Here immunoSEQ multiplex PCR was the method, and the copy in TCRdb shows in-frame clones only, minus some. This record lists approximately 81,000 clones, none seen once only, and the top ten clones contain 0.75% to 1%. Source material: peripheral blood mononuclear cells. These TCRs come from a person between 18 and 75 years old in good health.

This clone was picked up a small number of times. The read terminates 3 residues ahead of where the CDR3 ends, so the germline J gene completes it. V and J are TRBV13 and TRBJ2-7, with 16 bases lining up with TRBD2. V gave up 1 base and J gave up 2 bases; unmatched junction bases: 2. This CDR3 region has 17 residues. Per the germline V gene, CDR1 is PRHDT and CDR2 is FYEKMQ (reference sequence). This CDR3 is CASSLEGLAGGPYEQYF. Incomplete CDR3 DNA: TGTGCCAGCAGCTTAGAGGGACTAGCGGGAGGGCCCTACGAG.

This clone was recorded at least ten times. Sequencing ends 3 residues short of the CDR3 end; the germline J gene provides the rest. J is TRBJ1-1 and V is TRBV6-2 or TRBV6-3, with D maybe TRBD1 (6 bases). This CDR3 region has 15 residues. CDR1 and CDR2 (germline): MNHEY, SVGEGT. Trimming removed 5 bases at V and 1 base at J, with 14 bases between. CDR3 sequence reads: CASSPRGQPNTEAFF. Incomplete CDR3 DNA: TGTGCCAGCAGTCCGCGTGGACAGCCGAACACTGAA.

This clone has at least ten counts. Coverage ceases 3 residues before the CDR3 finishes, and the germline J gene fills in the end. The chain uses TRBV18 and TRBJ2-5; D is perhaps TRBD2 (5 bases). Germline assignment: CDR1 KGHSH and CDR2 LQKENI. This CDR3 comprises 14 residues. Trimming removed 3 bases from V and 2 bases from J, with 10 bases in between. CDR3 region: CASSPSGNQETQYF. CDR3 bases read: TGTGCCAGCTCACCCTCGGGGAATCAAGAGACC.

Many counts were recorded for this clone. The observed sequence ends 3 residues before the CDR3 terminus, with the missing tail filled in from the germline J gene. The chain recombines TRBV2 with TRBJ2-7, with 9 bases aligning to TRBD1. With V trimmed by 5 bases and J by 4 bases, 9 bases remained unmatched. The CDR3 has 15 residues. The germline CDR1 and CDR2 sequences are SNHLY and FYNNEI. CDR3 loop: CASSLLQGAGYEQYF. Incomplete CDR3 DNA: TGTGCCAGCAGTCTTCTACAGGGGGCGGGGTACGAG.

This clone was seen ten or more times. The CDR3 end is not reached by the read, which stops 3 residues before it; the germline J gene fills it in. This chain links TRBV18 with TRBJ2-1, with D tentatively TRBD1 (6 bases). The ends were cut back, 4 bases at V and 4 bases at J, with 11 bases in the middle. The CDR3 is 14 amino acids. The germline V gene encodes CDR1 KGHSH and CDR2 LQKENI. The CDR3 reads CASSLWTEYNEQFF. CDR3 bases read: TGTGCCAGCTCACTTTGGACAGAATACAATGAG.

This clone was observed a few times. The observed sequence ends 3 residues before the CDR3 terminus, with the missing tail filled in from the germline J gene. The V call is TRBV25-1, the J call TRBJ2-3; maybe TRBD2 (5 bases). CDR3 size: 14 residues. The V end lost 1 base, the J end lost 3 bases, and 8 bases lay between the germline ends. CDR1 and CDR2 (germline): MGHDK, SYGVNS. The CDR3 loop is CASSEFTGTDTQYF. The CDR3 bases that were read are TGTGCCAGCAGTGAATTTACGGGGACAGATACG.

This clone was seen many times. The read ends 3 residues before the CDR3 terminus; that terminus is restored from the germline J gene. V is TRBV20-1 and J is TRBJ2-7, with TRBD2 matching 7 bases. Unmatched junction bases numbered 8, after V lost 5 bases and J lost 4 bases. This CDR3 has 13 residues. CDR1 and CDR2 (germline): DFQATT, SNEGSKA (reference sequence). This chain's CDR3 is CSAPGLLNYEQYF. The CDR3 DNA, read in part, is TGCAGTGCTCCGGGACTACTAAATTACGAG.

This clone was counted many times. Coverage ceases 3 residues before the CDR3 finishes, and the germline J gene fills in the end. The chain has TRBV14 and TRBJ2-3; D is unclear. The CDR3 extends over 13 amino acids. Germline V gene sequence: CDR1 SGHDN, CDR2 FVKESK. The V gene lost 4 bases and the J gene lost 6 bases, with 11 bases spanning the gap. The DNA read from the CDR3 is TGTGCCAGCAGCCGAGATCGTTCGGATACG. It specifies CASSRDRSDT. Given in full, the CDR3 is CASSRDRSDTQYF.

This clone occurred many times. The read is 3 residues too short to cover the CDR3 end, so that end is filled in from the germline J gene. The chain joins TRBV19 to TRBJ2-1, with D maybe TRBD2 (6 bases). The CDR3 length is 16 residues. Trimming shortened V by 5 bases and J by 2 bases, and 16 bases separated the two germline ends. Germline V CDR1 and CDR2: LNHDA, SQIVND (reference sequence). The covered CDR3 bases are TGTGCCAGTAGTCTTACTAGCATTCCCACCTACAATGAG. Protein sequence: CASSLTSIPTYNE. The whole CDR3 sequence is CASSLTSIPTYNEQFF.

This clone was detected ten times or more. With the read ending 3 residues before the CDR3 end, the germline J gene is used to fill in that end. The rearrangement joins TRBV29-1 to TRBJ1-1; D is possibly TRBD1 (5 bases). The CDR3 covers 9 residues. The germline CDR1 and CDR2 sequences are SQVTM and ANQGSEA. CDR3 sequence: CSVREEAFF. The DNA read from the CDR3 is TGCAGCGTCAGGGAGGAA.

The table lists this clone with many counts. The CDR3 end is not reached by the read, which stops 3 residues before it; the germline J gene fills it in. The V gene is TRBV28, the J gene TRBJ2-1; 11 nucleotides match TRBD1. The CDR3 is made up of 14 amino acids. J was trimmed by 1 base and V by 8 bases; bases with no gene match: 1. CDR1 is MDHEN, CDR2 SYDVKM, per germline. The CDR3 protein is CASGQGASYNEQFF. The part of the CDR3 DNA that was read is TGTGCCAGCGGACAGGGGGCTTCCTACAATGAG.

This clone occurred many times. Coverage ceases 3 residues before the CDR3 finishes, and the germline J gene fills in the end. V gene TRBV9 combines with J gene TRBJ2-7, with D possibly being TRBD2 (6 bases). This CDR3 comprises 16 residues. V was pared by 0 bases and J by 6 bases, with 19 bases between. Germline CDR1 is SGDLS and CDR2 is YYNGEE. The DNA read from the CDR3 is TGTGCCAGCAGCGTAGCCCCGGGCCTCTCAGCGGGCGAG. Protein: CASSVAPGLSAGE. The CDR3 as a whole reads CASSVAPGLSAGEQYF.

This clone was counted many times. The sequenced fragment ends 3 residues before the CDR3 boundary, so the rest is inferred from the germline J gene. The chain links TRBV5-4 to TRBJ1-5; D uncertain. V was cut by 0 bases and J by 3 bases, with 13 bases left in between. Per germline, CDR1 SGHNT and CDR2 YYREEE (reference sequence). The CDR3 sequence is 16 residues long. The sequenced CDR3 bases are TGTGCCAGCAGCTTGGGCGGAACGACCCACAATCAGCCC. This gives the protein CASSLGGTTHNQP. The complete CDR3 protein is CASSLGGTTHNQPQHF.

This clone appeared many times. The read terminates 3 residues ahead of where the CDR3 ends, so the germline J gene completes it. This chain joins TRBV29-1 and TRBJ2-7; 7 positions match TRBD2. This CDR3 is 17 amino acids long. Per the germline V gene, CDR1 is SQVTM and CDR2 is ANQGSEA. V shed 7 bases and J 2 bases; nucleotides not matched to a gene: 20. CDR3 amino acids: CSAGLSSGGWQPYEQYF. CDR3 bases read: TGCAGCGCAGGGCTTTCGTCGGGAGGATGGCAGCCCTACGAG.

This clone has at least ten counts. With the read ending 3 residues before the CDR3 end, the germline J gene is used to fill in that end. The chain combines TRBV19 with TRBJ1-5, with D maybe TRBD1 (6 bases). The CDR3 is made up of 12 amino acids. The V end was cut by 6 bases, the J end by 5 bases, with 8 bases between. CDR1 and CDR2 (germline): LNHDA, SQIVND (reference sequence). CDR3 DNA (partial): TGTGCCAGTAGGACAGGATATCAGCCC. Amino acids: CASRTGYQP. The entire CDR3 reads CASRTGYQPQHF.

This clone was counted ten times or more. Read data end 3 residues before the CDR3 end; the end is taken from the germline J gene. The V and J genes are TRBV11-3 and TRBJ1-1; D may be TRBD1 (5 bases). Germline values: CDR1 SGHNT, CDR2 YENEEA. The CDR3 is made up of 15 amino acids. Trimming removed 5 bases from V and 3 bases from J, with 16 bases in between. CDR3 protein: CASSRAGPADTEAFF. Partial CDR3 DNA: TGTGCCAGCAGCCGGGCGGGGCCAGCGGACACTGAA.

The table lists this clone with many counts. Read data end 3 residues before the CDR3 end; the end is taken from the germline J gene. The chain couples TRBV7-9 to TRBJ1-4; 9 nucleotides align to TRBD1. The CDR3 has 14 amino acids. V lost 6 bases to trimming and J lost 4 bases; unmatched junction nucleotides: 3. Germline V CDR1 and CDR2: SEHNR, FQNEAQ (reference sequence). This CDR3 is CASSLTGGNEKLFF. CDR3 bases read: TGTGCCAGCAGTCTGACAGGGGGTAATGAAAAA.

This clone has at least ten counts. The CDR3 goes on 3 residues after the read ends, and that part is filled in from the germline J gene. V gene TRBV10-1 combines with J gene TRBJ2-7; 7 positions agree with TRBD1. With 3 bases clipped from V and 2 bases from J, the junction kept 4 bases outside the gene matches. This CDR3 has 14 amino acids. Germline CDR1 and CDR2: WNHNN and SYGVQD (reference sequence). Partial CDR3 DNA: TGCGCCAGCAGTGAAACAGGGGACACCTACGAG. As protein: CASSETGDTYE. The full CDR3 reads CASSETGDTYEQYF.

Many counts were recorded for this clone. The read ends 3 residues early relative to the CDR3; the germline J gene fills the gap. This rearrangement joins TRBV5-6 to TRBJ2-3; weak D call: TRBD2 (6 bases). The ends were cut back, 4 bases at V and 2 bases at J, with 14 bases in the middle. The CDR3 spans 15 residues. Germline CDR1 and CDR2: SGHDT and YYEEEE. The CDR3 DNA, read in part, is TGTGCCAGCAGCCAAATCGGGGGTATCACAGATACG. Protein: CASSQIGGITDT. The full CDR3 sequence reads CASSQIGGITDTQYF. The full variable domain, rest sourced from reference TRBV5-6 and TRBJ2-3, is DAGVTQSPTHLIKTRGQQVTLRCSPKSGHDTVSWYQQALGQGPQFIFQYYEEEERQRGNFPDRFSGHQFPNYSSELNVNALLLGDSALYLCASSQIGGITDTQYFGPGTRLTVL.

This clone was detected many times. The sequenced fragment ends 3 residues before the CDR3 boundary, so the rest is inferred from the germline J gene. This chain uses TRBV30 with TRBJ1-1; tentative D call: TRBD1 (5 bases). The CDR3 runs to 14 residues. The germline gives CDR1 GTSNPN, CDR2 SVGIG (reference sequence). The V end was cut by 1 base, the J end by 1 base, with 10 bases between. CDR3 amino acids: CAWSGWGPNTEAFF. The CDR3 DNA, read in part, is TGTGCCTGGAGTGGATGGGGCCCGAACACTGAA.

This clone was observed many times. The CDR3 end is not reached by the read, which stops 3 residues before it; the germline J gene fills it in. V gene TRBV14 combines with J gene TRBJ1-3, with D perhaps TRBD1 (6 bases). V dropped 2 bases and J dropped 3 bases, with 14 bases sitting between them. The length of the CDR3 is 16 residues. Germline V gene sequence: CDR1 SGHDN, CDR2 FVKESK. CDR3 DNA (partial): TGTGCCAGCAGCCAACTAACAGGGCCCCGTGGAAACACC. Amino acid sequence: CASSQLTGPRGNT. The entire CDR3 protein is CASSQLTGPRGNTIYF.

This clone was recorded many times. The CDR3 region is CASKTQAVDTQYF. The CDR3 bases that were read are TGCGCCAGCAAAACACAGGCCGTAGATACG. The chain carries TRBV5-1 and TRBJ2-3; TRBD1 is a possible D gene (5 bases). The read ends 3 residues shy of where the CDR3 ends; the end is completed using the germline J gene. Germline assignment: CDR1 SGHRS and CDR2 YFSETQ. CDR3 size: 13 residues. V dropped 6 bases and J dropped 5 bases, with 13 bases sitting between them.

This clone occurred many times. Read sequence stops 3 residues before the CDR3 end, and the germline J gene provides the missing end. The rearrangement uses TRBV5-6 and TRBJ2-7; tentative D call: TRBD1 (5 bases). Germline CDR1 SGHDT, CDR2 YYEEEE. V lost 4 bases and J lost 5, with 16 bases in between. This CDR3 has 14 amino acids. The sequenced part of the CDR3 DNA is TGTGCCAGCAGCCTAGGGCAGGGAAGGGACGAG. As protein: CASSLGQGRDE. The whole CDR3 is CASSLGQGRDEQYF. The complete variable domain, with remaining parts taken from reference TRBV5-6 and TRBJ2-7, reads DAGVTQSPTHLIKTRGQQVTLRCSPKSGHDTVSWYQQALGQGPQFIFQYYEEEERQRGNFPDRFSGHQFPNYSSELNVNALLLGDSALYLCASSLGQGRDEQYFGPGTRLTVT.

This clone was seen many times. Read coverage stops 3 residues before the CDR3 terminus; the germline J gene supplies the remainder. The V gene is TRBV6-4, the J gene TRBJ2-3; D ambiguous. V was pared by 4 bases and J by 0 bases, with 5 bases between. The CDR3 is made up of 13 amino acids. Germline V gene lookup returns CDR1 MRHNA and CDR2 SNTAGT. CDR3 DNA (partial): TGTGCCAGCAGTGCCACTAGCACAGATACG. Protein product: CASSATSTDT. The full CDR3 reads CASSATSTDTQYF.